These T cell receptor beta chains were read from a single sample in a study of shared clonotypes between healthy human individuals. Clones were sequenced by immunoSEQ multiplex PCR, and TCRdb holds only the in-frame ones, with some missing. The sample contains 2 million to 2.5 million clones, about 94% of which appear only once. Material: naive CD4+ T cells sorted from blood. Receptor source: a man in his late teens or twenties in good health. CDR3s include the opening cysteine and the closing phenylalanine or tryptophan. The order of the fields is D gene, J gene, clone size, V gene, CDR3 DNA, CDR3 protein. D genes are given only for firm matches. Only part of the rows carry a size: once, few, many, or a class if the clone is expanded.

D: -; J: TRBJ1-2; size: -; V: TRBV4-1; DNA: TGCGCCAGCAGCCAAGACCCGAGAACCGACCAGTACTATGGCTACACCTTC; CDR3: CASSQDPRTDQYYGYTF
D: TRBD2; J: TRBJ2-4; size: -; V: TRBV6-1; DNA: TGTGCCAGCAGTGTGGATTGGCTAGCGGGGTTAGCCAAAAACATTCAGTACTTC; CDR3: CASSVDWLAGLAKNIQYF
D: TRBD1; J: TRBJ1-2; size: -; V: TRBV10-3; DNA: TGTGCCATCAGCTCGGACAGGGGTGATGGCTACACCTTC; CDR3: CAISSDRGDGYTF
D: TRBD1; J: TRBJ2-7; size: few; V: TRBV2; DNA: TGTGCCAGCATTCGGACAGGGCCTACCTACGAGCAGTACTTC; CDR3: CASIRTGPTYEQYF
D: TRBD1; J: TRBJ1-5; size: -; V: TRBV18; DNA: TGTGCCAGCTCACTCGAGCAGGGGGCCAACAATCAGCCCCAGCATTTT; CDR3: CASSLEQGANNQPQHF
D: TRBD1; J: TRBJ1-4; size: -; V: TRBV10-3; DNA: TGTGCCATCAGGACAGGGGTTAATGAAAAACTGTTTTTT; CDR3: CAIRTGVNEKLFF
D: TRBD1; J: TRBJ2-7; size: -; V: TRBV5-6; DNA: TGTGCCAGCAGCTTGGCCCGCGGGACAGGGTTCTACGAGCAGTACTTC; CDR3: CASSLARGTGFYEQYF
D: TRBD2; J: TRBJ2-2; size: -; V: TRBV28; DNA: TGTGCCAGCATCCCTAGCGGGGGGAACACCGGGGAGCTGTTTTTT; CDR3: CASIPSGGNTGELFF
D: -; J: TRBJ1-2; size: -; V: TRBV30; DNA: TGTGCCTGGACCCGGGGGGGAGGATGGAACCACTATGGCTACACCTTC; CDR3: CAWTRGGGWNHYGYTF
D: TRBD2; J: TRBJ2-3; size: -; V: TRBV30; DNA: TGTGCCTGGAGTGTATCCGCTAGCGGGAGGACCACAGATACGCAGTATTTT; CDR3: CAWSVSASGRTTDTQYF
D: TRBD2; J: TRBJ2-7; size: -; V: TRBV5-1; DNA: TGCGCCAGCAGCTCCGGGACTAGCGGGGCCTACGAGCAGTACTTC; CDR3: CASSSGTSGAYEQYF
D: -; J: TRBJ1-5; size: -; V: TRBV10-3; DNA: TGTGCCATCAGTGAGACAGGGATTAGCAATCAGCCCCAGCATTTT; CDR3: CAISETGISNQPQHF
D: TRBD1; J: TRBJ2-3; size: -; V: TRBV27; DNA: TGTGCCAGCAGACTTACAGGGGTTGATACGCAGTATTTT; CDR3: CASRLTGVDTQYF
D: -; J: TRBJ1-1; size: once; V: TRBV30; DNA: TGTGCCTGGACCGGGGCGCGTGACACTGAAGCTTTCTTT; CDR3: CAWTGARDTEAFF
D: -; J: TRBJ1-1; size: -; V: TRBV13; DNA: TGTGCCAGCAGCTTAGCAACTACCACGGCCAACACTGAAGCTTTCTTT; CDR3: CASSLATTTANTEAFF
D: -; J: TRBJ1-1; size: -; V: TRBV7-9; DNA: TGTGCCAGCAGCTTAGTTCTACTCACTGAAGCTTTCTTT; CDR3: CASSLVLLTEAFF
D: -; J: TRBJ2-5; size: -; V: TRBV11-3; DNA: TGTGCCAGCAGCTTAGATTCTAGCCCTAAGGGGGTAACCCAAGAGACCCAGTACTTC; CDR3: CASSLDSSPKGVTQETQYF
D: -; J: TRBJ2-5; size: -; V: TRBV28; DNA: TGTGCCAGCAGTAACCGAGAAAAAAGGGCGACCCAGTACTTC; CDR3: CASSNREKRATQYF
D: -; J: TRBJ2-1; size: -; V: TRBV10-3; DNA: TGTGCCATCAGTGACTCCCCCTTGGATAGCTCCTACAATGAGCAGTTCTTC; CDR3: CAISDSPLDSSYNEQFF
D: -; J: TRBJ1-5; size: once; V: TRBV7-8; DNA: TGTGCCAGCAGCCAACTAAACGCGGGAAATCAGCCCCAGCATTTT; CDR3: CASSQLNAGNQPQHF
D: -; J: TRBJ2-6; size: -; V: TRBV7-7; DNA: TGTGCCAGCAGCGGACGGAATGTGCCACAAAGTCGGGCTAACGTCCTGACTTTC; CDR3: CASSGRNVPQSRANVLTF
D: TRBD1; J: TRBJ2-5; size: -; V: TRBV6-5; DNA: TGTGCCGCCACAGGGGCAGGACTGGCGGAGACCCAGTACTTC; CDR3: CAATGAGLAETQYF
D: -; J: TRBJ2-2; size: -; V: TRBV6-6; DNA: TGTGCCAGCAATAGGGCAGGGGTTAACGGGGAGCTGTTTTTT; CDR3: CASNRAGVNGELFF
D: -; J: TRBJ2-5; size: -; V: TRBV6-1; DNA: TGTGCCAGCAGTGAACCTGGTGGCAGCTACCAAGAGACCCAGTACTTC; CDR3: CASSEPGGSYQETQYF
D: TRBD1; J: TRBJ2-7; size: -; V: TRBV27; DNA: TGTGCCAGCAGTTACGGACAGGCCTACGAGCAGTACTTC; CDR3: CASSYGQAYEQYF
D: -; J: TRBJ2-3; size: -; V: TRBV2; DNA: TGTGCCAGCAGTTACGAGGCGAGTAATACGCAGTATTTT; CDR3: CASSYEASNTQYF
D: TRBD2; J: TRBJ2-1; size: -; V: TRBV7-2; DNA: TGTGCCAGCAGCGGAACCGGGACTAGCGTTTACAATGAGCAGTTCTTC; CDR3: CASSGTGTSVYNEQFF
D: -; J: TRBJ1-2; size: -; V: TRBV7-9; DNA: TGTGCCAGCAGCCGACAGGAGAACTATGGCTACACCTTC; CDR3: CASSRQENYGYTF
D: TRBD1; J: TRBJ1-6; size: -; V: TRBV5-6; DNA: TGTGCCAGCAGCCCTCGGACAGGGTCGAATAATTCACCCCTCCACTTT; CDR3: CASSPRTGSNNSPLHF
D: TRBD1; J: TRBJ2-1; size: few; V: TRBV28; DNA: TGTGCCAGCAGTCACCCGGGACAGGGGTTTCGGGAGCAGTTCTTC; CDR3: CASSHPGQGFREQFF
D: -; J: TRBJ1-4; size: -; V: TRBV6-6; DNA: TGTGCCAGCAGTTACGGCCAGGCTAATGAAAAACTGTTTTTT; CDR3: CASSYGQANEKLFF
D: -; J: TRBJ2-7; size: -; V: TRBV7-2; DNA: TGTGCCAGCAGCCTCAGGGGCAAATCGACTAGCGAGCAGTACTTC; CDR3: CASSLRGKSTSEQYF
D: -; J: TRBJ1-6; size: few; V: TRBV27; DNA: TGTGCCAGCAGTAGGGACGCTAAGTCACCCCTCCACTTT; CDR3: CASSRDAKSPLHF
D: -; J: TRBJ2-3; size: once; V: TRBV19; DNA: TGTGCCAGTAGTATCCGGGGCCTTGCCACCACAGATACGCAGTATTTT; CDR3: CASSIRGLATTDTQYF
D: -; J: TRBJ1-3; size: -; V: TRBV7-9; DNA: TGTGCCAGCAGCTTAGTGGCCGGGAGTTCTGGGAACACCATATATTTT; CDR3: CASSLVAGSSGNTIYF
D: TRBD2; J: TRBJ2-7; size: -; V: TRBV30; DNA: TGTGCCTGGAGTCTGGGGACTAGCGGGAGGACCTACGAGCAGTACTTC; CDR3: CAWSLGTSGRTYEQYF
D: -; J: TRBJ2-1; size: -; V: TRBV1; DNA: TGCACCAGTTGCTGGGAGCGCCTATCCTACAATGAGCAGTTCTTC; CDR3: CTSCWERLSYNEQFF
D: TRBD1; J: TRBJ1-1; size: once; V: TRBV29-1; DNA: TGCAGCGGAGTTGGCATTTCGACAGGGCCGGGTGAAGCTTTCTTT; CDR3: CSGVGISTGPGEAFF
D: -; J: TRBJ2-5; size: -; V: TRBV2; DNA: TGTGCCAGCGCCTACACTCAAGAGACCCAGTACTTC; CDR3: CASAYTQETQYF
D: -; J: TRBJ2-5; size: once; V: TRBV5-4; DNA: TGTGCCAGCAGCTTAGGGGACTTGACGGGAGAGACCCAGTACTTC; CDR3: CASSLGDLTGETQYF
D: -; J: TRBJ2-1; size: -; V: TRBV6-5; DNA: TGTGCCAGCAGACTCGGTAGGGGAAATGAGCAGTTCTTC; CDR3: CASRLGRGNEQFF
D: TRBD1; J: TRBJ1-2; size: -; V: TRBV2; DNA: TGTGCCAGCAGTGAAAGGACAGGGATCTATGGCTACACCTTC; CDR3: CASSERTGIYGYTF
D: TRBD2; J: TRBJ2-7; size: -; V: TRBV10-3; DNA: TGTGCCATCAGTGAGTCCAGCGGGAGTACCCACGAGCAGTACTTC; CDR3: CAISESSGSTHEQYF
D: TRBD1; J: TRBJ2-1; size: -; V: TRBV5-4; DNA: TGTGCCAGCAGCGAGGGGGCACTAGTCTACAATGAGCAGTTCTTC; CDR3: CASSEGALVYNEQFF
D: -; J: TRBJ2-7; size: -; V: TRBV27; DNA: TGTGCCAGCCCCCTGACACTCCACTACGAGCAGTACTTC; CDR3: CASPLTLHYEQYF
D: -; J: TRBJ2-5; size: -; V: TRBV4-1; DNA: TGCGCCAGCAGCCCAGGACAGTTCCAAGAGACCCAGTACTTC; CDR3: CASSPGQFQETQYF